The 32 T cell receptor beta chains presented below share a single source sample, sequenced in a study of regulatory T cells in long-lasting Graves disease. Time point specified: newly diagnosed GD, antithyroid drugs for less than 3 months. Extracted RNA from PBMCs served as the source of the TCR library. Arm-PCR with iRepertoire HTBI primers amplified the CDR3 regions for these TCR beta libraries. TCRdb analysed the multiplex PCR reads with MiXCR anew, one entry per CDR3 protein. This sample has about 470,000 distinct CDR3 sequences, with just under 15% found just once. The sample was also linked to a second study, of T cells in Graves' hyperthyroidism and ophthalmopathy.

The sample in question was peripheral blood mononuclear cells (PBMCs), obtained at new diagnosis, from a patient treated with antithyroid drugs. All receptors derive from a woman between 25 and 40 years old with Graves disease.

This clonotype was counted many times. The rearrangement uses TRBV28 and TRBJ2-1; D may be TRBD1 (5 bases). Germline V gene lookup returns CDR1 MDHEN and CDR2 SYDVKM. Trimming took 4 bases from V and 0 from J, leaving 16 bases between them. This CDR3 is 17 amino acids long. The CDR3 bases are TGTGCCAGCAGTTCATCCCTGGGGCTGAGCTCCTACAATGAGCAGTTCTTC. This sequence encodes CASSSSLGLSSYNEQFF.

Many counts were recorded for this clonotype. The CDR3 here is CASSLEQVNQPQHF. The CDR3 DNA is TGTGCCAGCAGCTTAGAGCAAGTCAATCAGCCCCAGCATTTT. The chain links TRBV7-2 to TRBJ1-5; unclear D gene. The germline V and J ends were trimmed by 1 base and 3 bases, with 7 bases remaining between them. The CDR3 spans 14 residues. The germline V gene encodes CDR1 SGHTA and CDR2 FQGNSA.

This chain joins TRBV11-1 and TRBJ2-1; 9 bases are a match to TRBD2. Trimming removed 3 bases from V and 7 bases from J; junction bases left unmatched: 4. The CDR3 covers 14 residues. Germline assignment: CDR1 SGHAT and CDR2 FQDESV (reference sequence). This CDR3 reads CASSFSLAGNEQFF. The CDR3 region has the DNA TGTGCCAGCAGCTTCTCTCTAGCGGGAAATGAGCAGTTCTTC. Complete variable domain (other parts from reference TRBV11-1 and TRBJ2-1): EAEVAQSPRYKITEKSQAVAFWCDPISGHATLYWYRQILGQGPELLVQFQDESVVDDSQLPKDRFSAERLKGVDSTLKIQPAELGDSAMYLCASSFSLAGNEQFFGPGTRLTVL.

This clonotype was seen ten or more times. The CDR3 coding sequence is TGCAGTGCTAGAGATCTGGGGGAGGACTATGGCTACACCTTC. Residues: CSARDLGEDYGYTF. This chain links TRBV20-1 with TRBJ1-2; a weak D match, TRBD1 (5 bases). CDR1 is DFQATT, CDR2 SNEGSKA, per germline (reference sequence). V lost 0 bases, J lost 3 bases, and 11 bases lay in between. This CDR3 region has 14 residues.

This clonotype was detected ten times or more. This chain connects TRBV6-5 to TRBJ2-3, with a possible D match to TRBD1 (5 bases). V shed 2 bases and J shed 1 base, with 16 bases lying between them. CDR1 and CDR2 from the germline V gene are MNHEY and SVGAGI. CDR3 size: 17 residues. CDR3 loop: CASSYGQGWGGTDTQYF. CDR3 DNA sequence: TGTGCCAGCAGTTACGGCCAAGGGTGGGGCGGCACAGATACGCAGTATTTT.

The genes are TRBV28 and TRBJ1-3; no firm D call. Germline V gene sequence: CDR1 MDHEN, CDR2 SYDVKM. V shed 1 base and J shed 4 bases, with 5 bases lying between them. The CDR3 runs 13 residues. CDR3 coding DNA: TGTGCCAGCAGTTTATTCCGGGGAAACACCATATATTTT. Translation: CASSLFRGNTIYF. Based on the CDR3 plus reference TRBV28 and TRBJ1-3, the full variable domain is DVKVTQSSRYLVKRTGEKVFLECVQDMDHENMFWYRQDPGLGLRLIYFSYDVKMKEKGDIPEGYSVSREKKERFSLILESASTNQTSMYLCASSLFRGNTIYFGEGSWLTVV.

The chain employs TRBV30 and TRBJ1-2; TRBD1 matches at 8 bases. The V gene's germline CDR1 is GTSNPN and CDR2 SVGIG (reference sequence). Trimming took 2 bases from V and 8 from J; bases not matched to a gene: 7. The CDR3 covers 13 residues. CDR3 in amino acids: CAWSPGQGWGYTF. The CDR3 nucleotides are TGTGCCTGGAGTCCCGGACAGGGATGGGGCTACACCTTC.

This clonotype was seen at least ten times. V usage is TRBV20-1 and J usage is TRBJ2-3; 11 nucleotides align to TRBD2. V trimming: 5 bases; J trimming: 4 bases; junction bases outside the gene matches: 5. In germline, CDR1 is DFQATT, CDR2 SNEGSKA (reference sequence). This CDR3 contains 14 residues. The CDR3 DNA follows: TGCAGTGCTGTAGCGGGAGGGGGCCCAGATACGCAGTATTTT. Its protein is CSAVAGGGPDTQYF.

The chain carries TRBV9 and TRBJ2-2; 8 nucleotides agree with TRBD1. Looked up from germline, CDR1 is SGDLS and CDR2 is YYNGEE. The ends lost 0 bases at V and 4 bases at J; junction bases unmatched: 11. This CDR3 is built from 18 residues. DNA for the CDR3: TGTGCCAGCAGCGTAGGGTCAGGGGGCCGAGCGAGCACCGGGGAGCTGTTTTTT. Protein sequence: CASSVGSGGRASTGELFF.

CDR3 sequence (DNA): TGTGCTAGTGGTTTGGTACAGGGTAGCCGAACCTACGAGCAGTACTTC. Residues: CASGLVQGSRTYEQYF. This sequence joins TRBV12-5 and TRBJ2-7; TRBD1 might be the D (6 bases). CDR1 and CDR2 (germline): LGHNT, FRNRAP. The CDR3 loop spans 16 amino acids. V dropped 0 bases and J dropped 2 bases, with 14 bases sitting between them.

This clonotype was seen many times. CDR3 amino acids: CASRDSWDFRNSPLHF. The CDR3 DNA follows: TGTGCCAGCAGGGACTCGTGGGACTTCCGTAATTCACCCCTCCACTTT. The chain links TRBV6-2 or TRBV6-3 to TRBJ1-6, with D possibly TRBD1 on 5 matching bases. CDR3 length equals 16 residues. The ends were cut back, 6 bases at V and 6 bases at J, with 18 bases in the middle. Germline CDR1 reads MNHEY; CDR2 reads SVGEGT.

This clonotype has a handful of counts. This rearrangement joins TRBV28 to TRBJ1-3; 8 bases are shared with TRBD1. Germline lookup yields CDR1 MDHEN and CDR2 SYDVKM. With 6 bases clipped from V and 4 bases from J, the junction kept 8 bases outside the gene matches. The CDR3 extends over 15 amino acids. CDR3 nucleotide sequence: TGTGCCAGCAGCGACAGGGGCCAGAGGGGAAACACCATATATTTT. This codes for CASSDRGQRGNTIYF.

This clonotype was recorded many times. The genes are TRBV5-1 and TRBJ2-3, with 10 bases lining up with TRBD2. The CDR3 contains 16 residues. Trimming took 5 bases from V and 2 from J; bases not matched to a gene: 8. Germline assignment: CDR1 SGHRS and CDR2 YFSETQ. CDR3 region: CASRDQAGGPTDTQYF. DNA for the CDR3: TGCGCCAGCAGGGATCAAGCGGGAGGGCCCACAGATACGCAGTATTTT.

This clonotype was picked up a small number of times. This chain joins TRBV7-9 and TRBJ1-4; the match to TRBD1 covers 7 bases. The CDR3 has 15 residues. V shed 4 bases, J shed 0 bases, and the junction held 2 bases outside the gene matches. In germline, CDR1 is SEHNR, CDR2 FQNEAQ (reference sequence). CDR3 sequence: CASSSGQSTNEKLFF. CDR3 coding DNA: TGTGCCAGCAGCTCGGGACAGTCAACTAATGAAAAACTGTTTTTT. The variable domain in full, with the rest retrieved from reference TRBV7-9 and TRBJ1-4, is DTGVSQNPRHKITKRGQNVTFRCDPISEHNRLYWYRQTLGQGPEFLTYFQNEAQLEKSRLLSDRFSAERPKGSFSTLEIQRTEQGDSAMYLCASSSGQSTNEKLFFGSGTQLSVL.

This clonotype was found a few times. The rearrangement uses TRBV20-1 and TRBJ2-1; 10 nucleotides align to TRBD2. The CDR3 has 15 amino acids. The trim removed 3 bases at V and 9 bases at J, leaving 11 bases unmatched. The germline V gene encodes CDR1 DFQATT and CDR2 SNEGSKA (reference sequence). The DNA of the CDR3 is TGCAGTGCTAGTTTAGTGGCTAGCGGGAGAGGTGAGCAGTTCTTC. It codes for CSASLVASGRGEQFF.

V usage is TRBV6-1 and J usage is TRBJ2-1, with 11 bases aligning to TRBD2. V shed 2 bases, J shed 1 base, and the junction held 1 base outside the gene matches. This CDR3 contains 16 residues. Germline values: CDR1 MNHNS, CDR2 SASEGT. The CDR3 DNA sequence: TGTGCCAGCAGTGAAAGACTAGCGGGATCCTACAATGAGCAGTTCTTC. Translating gives CASSERLAGSYNEQFF.

The table lists this clonotype with many counts. The chain has TRBV12-3 or TRBV12-4 and TRBJ1-1; 7 bases are shared with TRBD1. This CDR3 is built from 13 residues. The junction had 5 bases not matched to a gene; V was cut back by 6 bases and J by 4 bases. CDR3 sequence: CASRETGVTEAFF. CDR3 in DNA: TGTGCCAGCAGGGAAACAGGGGTCACTGAAGCTTTCTTT.

This clonotype was seen many times. The chain uses TRBV7-9 and TRBJ1-6; D gene unclear. CDR1 is SEHNR and CDR2 is FQNEAQ in the germline V gene (reference sequence). CDR3 length equals 15 residues. V lost 5 bases and J lost 7, with 15 bases in between. The CDR3 DNA reads as TGTGCCAGCAGCGGTGATCGCCTACACAATTCACCCCTCCACTTT. This codes for CASSGDRLHNSPLHF.

J is TRBJ2-2 and V is TRBV19; maybe TRBD2 (6 bases). The CDR3 length is 12 residues. The germline gives CDR1 LNHDA, CDR2 SQIVND (reference sequence). Trimming cost V 8 bases and J 5 bases, with 9 bases left between them. The CDR3 region has the DNA TGTGCCAGTTGGGGGGAGACCGGGGAGCTGTTTTTT. This gives the protein CASWGETGELFF.

The V call is TRBV3-1, the J call TRBJ2-1; the match to TRBD2 covers 13 bases. J lost 6 bases, V lost 0 bases, and 8 bases had no gene match. The germline V gene has CDR1 LGHDT and CDR2 YNNKEL (reference sequence). CDR3 length: 18 amino acids. This chain's CDR3 is CASSQDAPGLAGANEQFF. The CDR3 DNA is TGTGCCAGCAGCCAAGATGCCCCCGGACTAGCGGGAGCCAATGAGCAGTTCTTC.

The chain has TRBV14 and TRBJ1-1; D may be TRBD1 (5 bases). Looked up from germline, CDR1 is SGHDN and CDR2 is FVKESK. V was pared by 8 bases and J by 1 base, with 8 bases between. The CDR3 has 12 amino acids. The CDR3 nucleotides are TGTGCCAGCGGACACCCGAACACTGAAGCTTTCTTT. Its translation is CASGHPNTEAFF. Together with reference TRBV14 and TRBJ1-1, the CDR3 gives the full variable domain: EAGVTQFPSHSVIEKGQTVTLRCDPISGHDNLYWYRRVMGKEIKFLLHFVKESKQDESGMPNNRFLAERTGGTYSTLKVQPAELEDSGVYFCASGHPNTEAFFGQGTRLTVV.

This clonotype was seen ten or more times. This chain joins TRBV13 and TRBJ2-1; 11 bases agree with TRBD2. Trimming cost V 2 bases and J 4 bases; bases outside gene matches: 1. CDR1 and CDR2 from the germline V gene are PRHDT and FYEKMQ (reference sequence). The CDR3 spans 15 residues. The CDR3 DNA reads as TGTGCCAGCAGCTTAATAGCGGGAGGGTACAATGAGCAGTTCTTC. Its translation: CASSLIAGGYNEQFF.

This clonotype was counted at least ten times. The rearrangement joins TRBV11-2 to TRBJ2-7; D call uncertain. In germline, CDR1 is SGHAT, CDR2 FQNNGV. Trimming removed 5 bases at V and 1 base at J, with 9 bases between. The CDR3 sequence is 13 residues long. CDR3 coding DNA: TGTGCCAGCAGCCCAGACGGGTCCTACGAGCAGTACTTC. It translates to CASSPDGSYEQYF.

This clonotype has a handful of counts. A read error is possible here, since a much larger clone lies one base away. This rearrangement joins TRBV9 to TRBJ2-5; TRBD1 matches 9 bases. Unmatched junction bases numbered 3, after V lost 3 bases and J lost 3 bases. Germline assignment: CDR1 SGDLS and CDR2 YYNGEE. The CDR3 has 14 amino acids. The CDR3, as DNA: TGTGCCAGCAGCGCCGGACAGGGGAAAGAGACCCAGTACTTC. It translates to CASSAGQGKETQYF.

Only a few counts were recorded for this clonotype. CDR3: CAISVSRGPTNEKLFF. CDR3 DNA sequence: TGTGCCATCAGTGTTTCCAGGGGCCCAACTAATGAAAAACTGTTTTTT. V is TRBV10-3 and J is TRBJ1-4; D possibly corresponds to TRBD1 (6 bases). V lost 4 bases and J lost 0, with 12 bases in between. The CDR3 extends over 16 amino acids. Germline CDR1 and CDR2: ENHRY and SYGVKD.

This clonotype was observed a few times. The CDR3, as DNA: TGTGCCAGTAGGGCGGGAGCAGGGGAAGAGACCCAGTACTTC. Its protein product is CASRAGAGEETQYF. The V and J genes are TRBV19 and TRBJ2-5; TRBD2 might be the D (7 bases). The germline CDR1 and CDR2 sequences are LNHDA and SQIVND (reference sequence). Trimming removed 6 bases from V and 3 bases from J, with 14 bases in between. The CDR3 totals 14 residues.

This clonotype was found many times. J is TRBJ2-3 and V is TRBV2, with unresolved D. Trimming removed 3 bases at V and 3 bases at J, with 10 bases between. The CDR3 is 14 amino acids. Germline V gene data show CDR1 as SNHLY and CDR2 as FYNNEI. This chain's CDR3 is CASSDAKGTDTQYF. The CDR3 DNA sequence: TGTGCCAGCAGTGATGCCAAGGGTACAGATACGCAGTATTTT. Complete variable domain (other parts from reference TRBV2 and TRBJ2-3): EPEVTQTPSHQVTQMGQEVILRCVPISNHLYFYWYRQILGQKVEFLVSFYNNEISEKSEIFDDQFSVERPDGSNFTLKIRSTKLEDSAMYFCASSDAKGTDTQYFGPGTRLTVL.

This clonotype was counted only a few times. The chain links TRBV3-1 to TRBJ2-7; D tentatively fits TRBD1 or TRBD2 (5 bases each). CDR3 size: 14 residues. The germline V gene has CDR1 LGHDT and CDR2 YNNKEL (reference sequence). Trimming cost V 1 base and J 7 bases, with 14 bases left between them. Here the CDR3 DNA reads TGTGCCAGCAGCCAAGTGGGGGTTAGGAGGGAGCAGTACTTC. Amino acid sequence: CASSQVGVRREQYF.

This clonotype has ten or more counts. The rearrangement joins TRBV10-3 to TRBJ2-1; maybe TRBD1 (6 bases). Germline CDR1 is ENHRY and CDR2 is SYGVKD. The CDR3 spans 18 residues. Deletions cut 0 bases from V and 2 bases from J, with 17 bases between. The CDR3, as DNA: TGTGCCATCAGTGAGTCAGCAGTAGGGGGAAGGGCCTACAATGAGCAGTTCTTC. Its protein product is CAISESAVGGRAYNEQFF.

This clonotype has only a few counts. The chain combines TRBV7-9 with TRBJ1-3; TRBD1 might be the D (5 bases). The CDR3 sequence is 14 residues long. Trimming removed 5 bases at V and 2 bases at J, with 10 bases between. Per the germline V gene, CDR1 is SEHNR and CDR2 is FQNEAQ (reference sequence). In DNA, the CDR3 is TGTGCCAGCAGCCCTGAAGGGGCTGGAAACACCATATATTTT. Protein product: CASSPEGAGNTIYF. Combining the CDR3 with reference TRBV7-9 and TRBJ1-3 gives the whole variable domain DTGVSQNPRHKITKRGQNVTFRCDPISEHNRLYWYRQTLGQGPEFLTYFQNEAQLEKSRLLSDRFSAERPKGSFSTLEIQRTEQGDSAMYLCASSPEGAGNTIYFGEGSWLTVV.

J is TRBJ2-7 and V is TRBV6-1; 11 bases align to TRBD1. This CDR3 spans 14 amino acids. CDR1 and CDR2 from the germline V gene are MNHNS and SASEGT. The ends lost 8 bases at V and 3 bases at J; junction bases unmatched: 6. The CDR3: CASWRGTGGYEQYF. The CDR3 nucleotides are TGTGCCAGCTGGCGGGGGACAGGGGGCTACGAGCAGTACTTC.

This clonotype appeared a few times. This chain joins TRBV5-6 and TRBJ2-1; maybe TRBD1 (6 bases). V dropped 1 base and J dropped 8 bases, with 7 bases sitting between them. The germline CDR1 and CDR2 sequences are SGHDT and YYEEEE. This CDR3 comprises 12 residues. In DNA form, the CDR3 reads TGTGCCAGCAGCTTGACAGGGTATGAGCAGTTCTTC. Encoded protein: CASSLTGYEQFF.